This TCR beta chain stems from a study of brain T cells in children with intractable seizures. Pre-surgery treatment included at least one anti-epileptic drug. This CDR3 is 12 amino acids long. V shed 7 bases and J 2 bases; nucleotides not matched to a gene: 1. Germline V gives CDR1 MNHEY, CDR2 SVGAGI. Assay used: immunoSEQ multiplex PCR; TCRdb lists only in-frame clones, some missing. This table has roughly 120,000 clones, 90% to 95% appearing once. The chain employs TRBV6-5 and TRBJ2-7, with TRBD1 identical over 8 bases. The sample in question was peripheral blood, obtained at surgery. This sequence originates from a boy in the first two years of life with hemimegalencephaly and intractable seizures. The CDR3 nucleotides read TGTGCCAGCAAACAGGGGGCCTACGAGCAGTACTTC. This encodes CASKQGAYEQYF.